This T cell receptor beta chain was profiled in a study of T cell repertoires in cytomegalovirus infection. Background on the study: Matching HLA type and CMV infection were both indicated by public TCR beta signatures.

Using its own MiXCR run on the reads, TCRdb lists one record per CDR3 protein. The sample includes about 680,000 distinct CDR3 sequences, 24% seen only once; the top ten take around 8%. This clonotype was observed at least ten times. The V gene lost 2 bases and the J gene lost 2 bases, with 21 bases spanning the gap. CDR3 length equals 18 residues. The chain recombines TRBV12-3 or TRBV12-4 with TRBJ1-2; a weak D match, TRBD1 (6 bases). The sequence derives from a human donor in good health (CMV status not recorded). Some clones in this sample may be carry-over from other donors' samples. What was sequenced was CD8+ T cells from PBMCs. In DNA, the CDR3 is TGTGCCAGCAGTTTAACGTCTCCGGACAGCTATAACAACTATGGCTACACCTTC. Its translation is CASSLTSPDSYNNYGYTF.